These T cell receptor beta chains were read from a single sample in a study of blood T cells in healthy people across ages. TCRdb reanalysed the 5' RACE reads using MiXCR and keeps one entry per CDR3 protein. The sample lists 700,000 to 800,000 distinct CDR3 sequences, 35% to 45% occurring once. Sequencing input: blood. The receptors stem from a woman aged 55-75 years in good health. The CDR3 runs from the conserved cysteine through the conserved F or W. A D gene is named only where the DNA matches it firmly. Clone size, where shown, is once, few, many, or a class for clones that have expanded.

cdr3_nt: TGCGCCAGCAGGCAAGACAGGGCGGATTCACCCCTCCACTTT
cdr3_aa: CASRQDRADSPLHF
v_call: TRBV10-1
d_call: TRBD1
j_call: TRBJ1-6
clone_size: once

cdr3_nt: TGCGCCAGCCGTATCGTCCCGGGACTAGCGAATAATGAGCAGTTCTTC
cdr3_aa: CASRIVPGLANNEQFF
v_call: TRBV5-1
d_call: TRBD2
j_call: TRBJ2-1
clone_size: -

cdr3_nt: TGTGCCAGCAGTTCATGGGGACTAGCGGGGGGCGGTCTAGATACGCAGTATTTT
cdr3_aa: CASSSWGLAGGGLDTQYF
v_call: TRBV12-3/TRBV12-4
d_call: TRBD2
j_call: TRBJ2-3
clone_size: -

cdr3_nt: TGTGCCAGCAGTGGGACAGGGGGACGCGCTGGGGCCAACGTCCTGACTTTC
cdr3_aa: CASSGTGGRAGANVLTF
v_call: TRBV2
d_call: TRBD1
j_call: TRBJ2-6
clone_size: -

cdr3_nt: TGTACCAGCAGCTTAGTCCTTCCTAGCGGCTACAATGAGCAGTTCTTC
cdr3_aa: CTSSLVLPSGYNEQFF
v_call: TRBV7-2
d_call: TRBD2
j_call: TRBJ2-1
clone_size: -

cdr3_nt: TGTGCCAGCTCACCGTCACAGGGGATCTATGGCTACACCTTC
cdr3_aa: CASSPSQGIYGYTF
v_call: TRBV18
d_call: TRBD1
j_call: TRBJ1-2
clone_size: -

cdr3_nt: TGCAGCGTTGAATGGGGCGGGAGCACAGATACGCAGTATTTT
cdr3_aa: CSVEWGGSTDTQYF
v_call: TRBV29-1
d_call: -
j_call: TRBJ2-3
clone_size: -

cdr3_nt: TGTGCCAGCAGCCCTCCTCGGGGGGAGCTGTTTTTT
cdr3_aa: CASSPPRGELFF
v_call: TRBV27
d_call: -
j_call: TRBJ2-2
clone_size: few

cdr3_nt: TGTGCCAGCAGTTACTCGATCGTCGGCAGGGGCTATGGCTACACCTTC
cdr3_aa: CASSYSIVGRGYGYTF
v_call: TRBV6-5
d_call: -
j_call: TRBJ1-2
clone_size: -

cdr3_nt: TGCGCCAGCAGCCAAGATCGTTTCGAAATCGGAAACACCATATATTTT
cdr3_aa: CASSQDRFEIGNTIYF
v_call: TRBV4-3
d_call: -
j_call: TRBJ1-3
clone_size: -

cdr3_nt: TGTGCCAGTAGACTAGCGGGGGAGGAGACCCAGTACTTC
cdr3_aa: CASRLAGEETQYF
v_call: TRBV2
d_call: TRBD2
j_call: TRBJ2-5
clone_size: -

cdr3_nt: TGTGCCAGCAGTGAATGGCACAAACCCTACGAGCAGTACTTC
cdr3_aa: CASSEWHKPYEQYF
v_call: TRBV2
d_call: -
j_call: TRBJ2-7
clone_size: few

cdr3_nt: TGTGCCAGCAGTGAGGAGAGCGGGCATGGCTACACCTTC
cdr3_aa: CASSEESGHGYTF
v_call: TRBV2
d_call: -
j_call: TRBJ1-2
clone_size: -

cdr3_nt: TGTGCCAGCAGCTTGGAGCAGGGGGCCCACAATGAGCAGTTCTTC
cdr3_aa: CASSLEQGAHNEQFF
v_call: TRBV7-2
d_call: TRBD1
j_call: TRBJ2-1
clone_size: few

cdr3_nt: TGCGCCAGCAGCTACCTGAGGGGGGCGACGAGGAACACTGAAGCTTTCTTT
cdr3_aa: CASSYLRGATRNTEAFF
v_call: TRBV5-1
d_call: -
j_call: TRBJ1-1
clone_size: -

cdr3_nt: TGTGCCAGCAGCTTAGGGGGACAGCATAGCAATCAGCCCCAGCATTTT
cdr3_aa: CASSLGGQHSNQPQHF
v_call: TRBV11-2
d_call: TRBD1
j_call: TRBJ1-5
clone_size: -

cdr3_nt: TGCGCCAGCAGCTTGGCCACAGGGGGCCTCTACGAGCAGTACTTC
cdr3_aa: CASSLATGGLYEQYF
v_call: TRBV5-1
d_call: TRBD1
j_call: TRBJ2-7
clone_size: once

cdr3_nt: TGTGCCAGCAGCCTCCCCGGCTCCCAGGAGCAGTACTTC
cdr3_aa: CASSLPGSQEQYF
v_call: TRBV5-5
d_call: -
j_call: TRBJ2-7
clone_size: many

cdr3_nt: TGCAGTGCTAGAGATTTACAGTACAATACCTACGAGCAGTACTTC
cdr3_aa: CSARDLQYNTYEQYF
v_call: TRBV20-1
d_call: -
j_call: TRBJ2-7
clone_size: -

cdr3_nt: TGTGCCATCAGTGACCCGTCTGAACACACAGATACGCAGTATTTT
cdr3_aa: CAISDPSEHTDTQYF
v_call: TRBV10-3
d_call: -
j_call: TRBJ2-3
clone_size: -

cdr3_nt: TGTGCCAGCAGCGTAGGGTACAGGGAGGAGCAGTTCTTC
cdr3_aa: CASSVGYREEQFF
v_call: TRBV7-9
d_call: -
j_call: TRBJ2-1
clone_size: -